This TCR beta chain was obtained from a study of blood T cell repertoires in COVID-19. The ends were cut back, 6 bases at V and 5 bases at J, with 40 bases in the middle. The CDR3 totals 22 residues. The germline CDR1 and CDR2 sequences are LGHDT and YNNKEL (reference sequence). Measured with immunoSEQ multiplex PCR; TCRdb has only the in-frame clones, and not every one. This repertoire shows 110,000 to 150,000 clones, about four fifths found once; its top ten account for about an eighth. The sequence was collected from a man older than 75 with acute or convalescent COVID-19. The rearrangement uses TRBV3-1 (or the pseudogene TRBV3-2) and TRBJ2-5; possibly TRBD1 for D (6 bases). The sample comprised peripheral blood. CDR3 DNA sequence: TGTGCCAGCAGACCAGAAAGATTGGGGATAGCTATGGGCGTAGGGGGACGGGAGACCCAGTACTTC. This encodes CASRPERLGIAMGVGGRETQYF.